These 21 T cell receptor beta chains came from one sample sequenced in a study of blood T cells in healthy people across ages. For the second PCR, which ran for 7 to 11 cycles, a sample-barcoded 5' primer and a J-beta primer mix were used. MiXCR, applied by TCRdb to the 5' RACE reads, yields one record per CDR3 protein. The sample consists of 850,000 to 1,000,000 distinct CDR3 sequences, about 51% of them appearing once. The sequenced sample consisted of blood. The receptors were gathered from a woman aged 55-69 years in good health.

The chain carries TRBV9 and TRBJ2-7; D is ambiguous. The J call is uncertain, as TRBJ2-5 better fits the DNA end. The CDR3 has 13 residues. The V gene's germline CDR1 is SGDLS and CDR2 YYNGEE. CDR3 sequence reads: CASSPRLVETQYF. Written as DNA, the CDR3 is TGTGCCAGCAGCCCCCGGCTAGTGGAGACCCAGTACTTC.

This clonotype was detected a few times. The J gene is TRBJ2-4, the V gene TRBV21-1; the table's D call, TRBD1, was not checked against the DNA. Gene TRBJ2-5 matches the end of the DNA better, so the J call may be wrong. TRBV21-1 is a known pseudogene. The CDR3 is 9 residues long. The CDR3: CAERGTQYF. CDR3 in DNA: TGTGCAGAACGGGGGACCCAGTACTTC.

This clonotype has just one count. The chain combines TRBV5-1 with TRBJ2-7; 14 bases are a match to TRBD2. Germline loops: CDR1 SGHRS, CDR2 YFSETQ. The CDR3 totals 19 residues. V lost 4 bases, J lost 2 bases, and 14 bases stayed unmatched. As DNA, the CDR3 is TGCGCCAGCAGCGTACGCAGGGGACTAGCGGGAGCCTCAACCTACGAGCAGTACTTC. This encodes CASSVRRGLAGASTYEQYF. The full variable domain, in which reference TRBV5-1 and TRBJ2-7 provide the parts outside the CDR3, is KAGVTQTPRYLIKTRGQQVTLSCSPISGHRSVSWYQQTPGQGLQFLFEYFSETQRNKGNFPGRFSGRQFSNSRSEMNVSTLELGDSALYLCASSVRRGLAGASTYEQYFGPGTRLTVT.

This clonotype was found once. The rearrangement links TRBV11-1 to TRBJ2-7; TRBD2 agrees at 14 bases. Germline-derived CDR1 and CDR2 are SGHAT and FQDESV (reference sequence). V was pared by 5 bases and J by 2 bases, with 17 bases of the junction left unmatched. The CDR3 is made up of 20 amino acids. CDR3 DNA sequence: TGTGCCAGCAGCCCTGGTCCCGGGACTAGCGGGAGAAAGAGGACCTACGAGCAGTACTTC. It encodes CASSPGPGTSGRKRTYEQYF.

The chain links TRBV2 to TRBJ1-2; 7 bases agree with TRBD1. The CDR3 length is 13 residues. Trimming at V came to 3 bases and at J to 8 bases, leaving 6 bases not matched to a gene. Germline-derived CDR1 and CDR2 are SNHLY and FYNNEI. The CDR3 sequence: CASSEAGGRGYTF. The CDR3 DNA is TGTGCCAGCAGTGAGGCAGGGGGAAGGGGCTACACCTTC.

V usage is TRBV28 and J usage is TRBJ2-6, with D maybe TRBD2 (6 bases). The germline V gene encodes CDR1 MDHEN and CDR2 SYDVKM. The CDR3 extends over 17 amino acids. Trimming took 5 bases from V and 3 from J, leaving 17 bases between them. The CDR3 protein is CASSPPIGGGGANVLTF. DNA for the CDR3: TGTGCCAGCAGTCCCCCAATCGGGGGAGGTGGGGCCAACGTCCTGACTTTC.

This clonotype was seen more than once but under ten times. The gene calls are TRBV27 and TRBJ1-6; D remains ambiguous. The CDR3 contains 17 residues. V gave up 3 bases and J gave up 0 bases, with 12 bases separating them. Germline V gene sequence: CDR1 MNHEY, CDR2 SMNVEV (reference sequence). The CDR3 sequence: CASSFILLSSYNSPLHF. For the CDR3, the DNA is TGTGCCAGCAGTTTTATTCTGCTGAGCTCCTATAATTCACCCCTCCACTTT.

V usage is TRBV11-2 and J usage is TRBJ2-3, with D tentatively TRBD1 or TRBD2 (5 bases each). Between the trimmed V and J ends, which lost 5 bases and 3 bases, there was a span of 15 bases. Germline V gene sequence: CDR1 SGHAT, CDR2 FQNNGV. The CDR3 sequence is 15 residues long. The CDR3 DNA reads TGTGCCAGCAGCCACATCAAGAGGGGTACAGATACGCAGTATTTT. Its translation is CASSHIKRGTDTQYF.

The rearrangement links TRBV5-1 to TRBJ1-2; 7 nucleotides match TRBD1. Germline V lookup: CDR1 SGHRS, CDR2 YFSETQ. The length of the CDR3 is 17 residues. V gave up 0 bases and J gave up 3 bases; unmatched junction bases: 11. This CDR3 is CASSLDLDRVDYYGYTF. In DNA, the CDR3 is TGCGCCAGCAGCTTGGACCTCGACAGGGTGGATTACTATGGCTACACCTTC.

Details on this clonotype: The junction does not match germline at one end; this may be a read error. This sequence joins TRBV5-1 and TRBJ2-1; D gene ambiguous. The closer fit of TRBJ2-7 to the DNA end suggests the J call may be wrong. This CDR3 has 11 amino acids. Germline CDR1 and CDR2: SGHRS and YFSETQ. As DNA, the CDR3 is TGCGCCCGCAGCTTGGCTTATGAGCAGTACTTC. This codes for CARSLAYEQYF.

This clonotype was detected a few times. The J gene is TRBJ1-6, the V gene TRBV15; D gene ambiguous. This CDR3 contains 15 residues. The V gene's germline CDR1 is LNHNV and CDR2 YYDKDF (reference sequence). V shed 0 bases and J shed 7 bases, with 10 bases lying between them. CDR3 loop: CATSRDNSRNSPLHF. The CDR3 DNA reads TGTGCCACCAGCAGAGATAACTCAAGGAATTCACCCCTCCACTTT.

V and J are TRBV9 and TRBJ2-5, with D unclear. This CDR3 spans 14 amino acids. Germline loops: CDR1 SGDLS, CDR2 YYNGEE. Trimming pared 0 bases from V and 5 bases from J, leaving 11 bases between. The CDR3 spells CASSVGPELETQYF. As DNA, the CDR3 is TGTGCCAGCAGCGTAGGGCCAGAGTTGGAGACCCAGTACTTC.

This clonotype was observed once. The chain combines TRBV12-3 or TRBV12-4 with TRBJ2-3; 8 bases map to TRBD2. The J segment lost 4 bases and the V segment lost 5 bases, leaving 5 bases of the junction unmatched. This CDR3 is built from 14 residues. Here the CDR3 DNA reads TGTGCCAGCAGTCCCAGCGGGGGTTCAGATACGCAGTATTTT. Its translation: CASSPSGGSDTQYF.

In nucleotides, the CDR3 is TGTGCCAGCAGTTTAGGGGGACCAGCGGGAGACGAGCAGTACTTC. Amino acid sequence: CASSLGGPAGDEQYF. The chain joins TRBV12-3 or TRBV12-4 to TRBJ2-4, with 8 bases lining up with TRBD2. The DNA end is more similar to TRBJ2-7, so the J call may be wrong. This CDR3 has 15 residues.

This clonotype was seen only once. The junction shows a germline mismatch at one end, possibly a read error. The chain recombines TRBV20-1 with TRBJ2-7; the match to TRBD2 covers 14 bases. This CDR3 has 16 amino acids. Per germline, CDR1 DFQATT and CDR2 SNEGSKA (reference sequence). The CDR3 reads CSARRGLAGEYYEQYF. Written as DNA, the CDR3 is TGCAGCGCTAGACGGGGACTAGCGGGAGAGTACTACGAGCAGTACTTC.

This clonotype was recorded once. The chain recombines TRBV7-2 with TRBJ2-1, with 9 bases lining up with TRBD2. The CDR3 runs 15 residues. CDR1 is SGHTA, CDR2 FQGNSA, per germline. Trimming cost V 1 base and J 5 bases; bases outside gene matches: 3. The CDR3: CASSLEAGGHNEQFF. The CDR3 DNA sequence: TGTGCCAGCAGCTTAGAAGCGGGAGGACACAATGAGCAGTTCTTC.

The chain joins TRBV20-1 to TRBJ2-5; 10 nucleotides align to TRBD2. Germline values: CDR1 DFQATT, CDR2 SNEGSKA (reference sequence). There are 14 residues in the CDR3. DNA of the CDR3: TGCAGCGCCCCAGCGGGGGGGAAGGTTGAGACCCAGTACTTC. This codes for CSAPAGGKVETQYF.

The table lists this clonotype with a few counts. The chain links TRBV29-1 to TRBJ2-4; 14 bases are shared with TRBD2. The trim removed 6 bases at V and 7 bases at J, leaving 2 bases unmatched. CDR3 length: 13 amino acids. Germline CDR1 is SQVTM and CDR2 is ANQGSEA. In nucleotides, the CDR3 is TGCAGCGTAGGGACTAGCGGGAGTAACATTCAGTACTTC. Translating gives CSVGTSGSNIQYF.

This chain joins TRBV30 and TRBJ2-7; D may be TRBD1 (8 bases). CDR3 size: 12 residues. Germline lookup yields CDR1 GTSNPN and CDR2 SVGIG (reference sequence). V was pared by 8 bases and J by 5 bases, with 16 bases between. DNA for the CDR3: TGTGCCGGGGGGGGGACAGGCAACGAGCAGTACTTC. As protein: CAGGGTGNEQYF.

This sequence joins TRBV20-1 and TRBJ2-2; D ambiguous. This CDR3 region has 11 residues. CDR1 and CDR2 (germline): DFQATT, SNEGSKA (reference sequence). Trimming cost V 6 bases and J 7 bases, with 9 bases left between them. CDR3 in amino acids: CSAPSNGELFF. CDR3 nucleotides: TGCAGTGCACCCAGCAACGGGGAGCTGTTTTTT.

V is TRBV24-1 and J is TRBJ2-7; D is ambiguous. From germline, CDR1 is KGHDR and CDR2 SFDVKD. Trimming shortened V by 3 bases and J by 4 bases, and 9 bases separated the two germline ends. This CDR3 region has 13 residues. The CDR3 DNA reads TGTGCCACCAGTGATGGATATACGTACGAGCAGTACTTC. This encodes CATSDGYTYEQYF.